This T cell receptor beta chain was sequenced for a study of Graves' ophthalmopathy and Graves' hyperthyroidism. Study results and caveats: Sensitivity reached over 85% and specificity about 80% for a 13-signature model separating ophthalmopathy from stable hyperthyroidism.

The CDR3 runs to 18 residues. Per the germline V gene, CDR1 is DFQATT and CDR2 is SNEGSKA (reference sequence). The germline V and J ends were trimmed by 2 bases and 1 base, with 20 bases remaining between them. Details on this clonotype: Its target is not known.

CDR3 regions of TCR beta were amplified from RNA transcripts. RT-PCR in the first round used HTBI primers; a second-round multiplex PCR followed. Via MiXCR, TCRdb re-called the multiplex PCR reads, giving one row per CDR3 protein. This sample has hundreds of thousands of distinct CDR3 sequences, with about 47% found just once. Patients with other autoimmune diseases, uncontrolled infections, pregnancy or lactation were excluded. The sequenced sample consisted of peripheral blood. The TCR comes from an adult man with Graves' ophthalmopathy. The chain recombines TRBV20-1 with TRBJ2-2, with TRBD2 as a possible D gene (6 bases). CDR3 DNA: TGCAGTGCTAGACCCCGTAGCCACGGGAGAATGAACACCGGGGAGCTGTTTTTT. Amino acids: CSARPRSHGRMNTGELFF.